These T cell receptor beta chains were read from a single sample in a study of graft-versus-host responses after intestinal transplantation. Libraries were prepared by immunoSEQ multiplex PCR; TCRdb keeps only in-frame clonotypes and omits some of them. The sample gives tens of thousands of clones, around 86% of which show up once; less than 2% is in the top ten. Sequencing used ileum tissue, obtained about 350 days after transplant. Every receptor here comes from a human patient who received an intestinal transplant, so some T cells may come from the graft donor. The conserved cysteine and the conserved F or W are not part of the CDR3 here.

9 TRBV5-4 ASSLGAFQY
11 TRBV6-5 ASTWTPVYGYT
10 TRBV29-1 SVSGTGYEQY
12 TRBV9 ASSGEQGADGYT
13 TRBV9 ASSLGQGANSPLH
10 TRBV5-1 ASSNRGDTQY
13 TRBV5-1 ASSGGQGANYGYT
11 TRBV19 ASSFLAKNIQY
14 TRBV2 ASSPEISRGLGGYT
13 TRBV5-1 ACSPQTGDNSPLH
11 TRBV7-3 ASSLDITDTQY
11 TRBV6-4 ASSEGGRDTQY
13 TRBV6-5 ASSSNRGVNYGYT
14 TRBV25-1 ASSGIKRDRYNEQF
11 TRBV19 ASSLFSNQPQH
13 TRBV9 ASTFGLSDYNEQF
15 TRBV5-4 ASSLGGVESSYNEQF
14 TRBV6-1 ASSEAGTYSGNTIY
13 TRBV5-4 ASSLGRGLGNTIY
12 TRBV2 ASTYQTGEETQY
12 TRBV5-1 ASSPGTGTYEQY
13 TRBV14 ASSQTGIDNAKLF
11 TRBV6-5 ASSYGGYTEAF
12 TRBV2 ASSEQGVGNTIY
13 TRBV9 ASSVGGNRDQPQH
12 TRBV10-3 AIREDQYTDTQY
13 TRBV7-7 ASSFGLAQNNEQF
10 TRBV21-1 ARGQGNQPQH
12 TRBV9 ASSAGTGITEAF
12 TRBV6-5 ASSRETGSYGYT
13 TRBV7-2 ASSLRQGGTGELF
10 TRBV28 ASSWTYSPLH